These 13 T cell receptor beta chains share one sample of origin, sequenced in a study of blood T cell repertoires in COVID-19. Libraries were prepared by immunoSEQ multiplex PCR; TCRdb keeps only in-frame clonotypes and omits some of them. The data show more than 250,000 clones, about 85% seen once. Sequences were obtained from PBMCs or T cells enriched from blood (not recorded which). These receptors all stem from a woman between 25 and 40 years old who had recovered from COVID-19.

The V gene is TRBV25-1, the J gene TRBJ1-1, with 7 bases lining up with TRBD1. Trimming at V came to 5 bases and at J to 2 bases, leaving 8 bases not matched to a gene. CDR1 and CDR2 from the germline V gene are MGHDK and SYGVNS. CDR3 length: 15 amino acids. CDR3 region: CASSQGVSPNTEAFF. In nucleotides, the CDR3 is TGTGCCAGCAGTCAGGGGGTGAGCCCTAACACTGAAGCTTTCTTT.

The rearrangement joins TRBV7-3 to TRBJ2-3; TRBD2 matches 9 bases. CDR3 length: 15 amino acids. The junction had 6 bases not matched to a gene; V was cut back by 5 bases and J by 3 bases. CDR1 SGHTA and CDR2 FQGTGA come from the germline V gene. As DNA, the CDR3 is TGTGCCAGCAGCCGCATAGCGGGGGAGACAGATACGCAGTATTTT. Amino acid sequence: CASSRIAGETDTQYF. Full variable domain (remainder filled in from reference TRBV7-3 and TRBJ2-3): GAGVSQTPSNKVTEKGKYVELRCDPISGHTALYWYRQSLGQGPEFLIYFQGTGAADDSGLPNDRFFAVRPEGSVSTLKIQRTERGDSAVYLCASSRIAGETDTQYFGPGTRLTVL.

The rearrangement uses TRBV6-1 and TRBJ1-1; D is perhaps TRBD1 (6 bases). The V gene's germline CDR1 is MNHNS and CDR2 SASEGT. Trimming took off 0 bases at V and 4 bases at J, with 9 bases between the two ends. The length of the CDR3 is 14 residues. As DNA, the CDR3 is TGTGCCAGCAGTGAAGCGGGGGGGGCCACTGAAGCTTTCTTT. Protein: CASSEAGGATEAFF.

This clone was seen a single time. The chain recombines TRBV3-1 (or the pseudogene TRBV3-2) with TRBJ1-3, with a possible D match to TRBD1 (5 bases). CDR1 and CDR2 (germline): LGHDT, YNNKEL (reference sequence). Trimming left V 6 bases short and J 0 bases short, with 9 bases between. This CDR3 has 14 amino acids. CDR3 sequence reads: CASRGRDSGNTIYF. CDR3 nucleotide sequence: TGTGCCAGCAGGGGCAGGGACTCTGGAAACACCATATATTTT.

The chain recombines TRBV21-1 with TRBJ1-5; the table's D call TRBD1 went unverified against the DNA. TRBV21-1 is a listed pseudogene. CDR3 length: 14 amino acids. In nucleotides, the CDR3 is TGTGCCAGCACTCCGGACAGGGACAATCAGCCCCAGCATTTT. It is translated as CASTPDRDNQPQHF.

The CDR3 reads CAWSQDTEAFF. CDR3 nucleotide sequence: TGTGCCTGGAGCCAGGACACTGAAGCTTTCTTT. This chain uses TRBV30 with TRBJ1-1; D not certain. V lost 3 bases to trimming and J lost 3 bases, with 5 bases between them. This CDR3 is 11 amino acids long. CDR1 and CDR2 from the germline V gene are GTSNPN and SVGIG (reference sequence).

The chain joins TRBV14 to TRBJ1-1, with a possible D match to TRBD1 (5 bases). The V end lost 3 bases, the J end lost 1 base, and 12 bases lay between the germline ends. Looked up from germline, CDR1 is SGHDN and CDR2 is FVKESK. CDR3 length: 15 residues. The CDR3 spells CASSQSWGENTEAFF. The CDR3 DNA follows: TGTGCCAGCAGCCAGTCGTGGGGCGAGAACACTGAAGCTTTCTTT. Variable domain in full (rest from reference TRBV14 and TRBJ1-1): EAGVTQFPSHSVIEKGQTVTLRCDPISGHDNLYWYRRVMGKEIKFLLHFVKESKQDESGMPNNRFLAERTGGTYSTLKVQPAELEDSGVYFCASSQSWGENTEAFFGQGTRLTVV.

The chain joins TRBV15 to TRBJ1-4; the D is unclear. From germline, CDR1 is LNHNV and CDR2 YYDKDF (reference sequence). The CDR3 has 13 amino acids. V lost 0 bases to trimming and J lost 8 bases, with 7 bases between them. This chain's CDR3 is CATSRDLQEKLFF. In nucleotides, the CDR3 is TGTGCCACCAGCAGAGATTTGCAGGAAAAACTGTTTTTT.

The V gene is TRBV7-8, the J gene TRBJ1-1; tentatively, D is TRBD1 (5 bases). Trimming stripped 1 base from V and 7 bases from J, with 16 bases between. CDR3 length: 15 amino acids. Germline V gives CDR1 SGHVS, CDR2 FQNEAQ. This CDR3 is CASSLGFGAPLEAFF. The CDR3 bases are TGTGCCAGCAGCTTAGGTTTTGGGGCGCCCCTTGAAGCTTTCTTT.

This clone has only one observation. CDR3 sequence: CASAPAGANVLTF. CDR3 nucleotide sequence: TGTGCCAGCGCACCGGCTGGGGCCAACGTCCTGACTTTC. V gene TRBV7-3 combines with J gene TRBJ2-6; no definite D call. Germline V gives CDR1 SGHTA, CDR2 FQGTGA. V dropped 8 bases and J dropped 2 bases, with 7 bases sitting between them. The CDR3 is 13 amino acids.

V and J are TRBV7-2 and TRBJ2-4; 8 bases align to TRBD1. Germline V CDR1 and CDR2: SGHTA, FQGNSA. V trimming: 5 bases; J trimming: 2 bases; junction bases outside the gene matches: 14. The CDR3 loop spans 18 amino acids. The CDR3 nucleotides read TGTGCCAGCAGCCCACTCGGGCAGGGGGCTAGGACCAAAAACATTCAGTACTTC. It codes for CASSPLGQGARTKNIQYF.

This chain connects TRBV5-6 to TRBJ1-2, with D perhaps TRBD1 (6 bases). The CDR3 is 15 residues long. Germline V gene lookup returns CDR1 SGHDT and CDR2 YYEEEE. Trimming pared 4 bases from V and 4 bases from J, leaving 17 bases between. The CDR3 DNA reads as TGTGCCAGCAGCGCACAACCCGCAGGGGTCTATGGCTACACCTTC. Its protein is CASSAQPAGVYGYTF. Full variable domain (remainder filled in from reference TRBV5-6 and TRBJ1-2): DAGVTQSPTHLIKTRGQQVTLRCSPKSGHDTVSWYQQALGQGPQFIFQYYEEEERQRGNFPDRFSGHQFPNYSSELNVNALLLGDSALYLCASSAQPAGVYGYTFGSGTRLTVV.

This clone came up once. The chain couples TRBV2 to TRBJ1-3; D is unclear. Germline V gene data show CDR1 as SNHLY and CDR2 as FYNNEI. V dropped 0 bases and J dropped 1 base, with 7 bases sitting between them. The length of the CDR3 is 15 residues. CDR3 in DNA: TGTGCCAGCAGTGAAGCCGGGGTATCTGGAAACACCATATATTTT. Translation gives CASSEAGVSGNTIYF.